This T cell receptor beta chain stems from a study of cytomegalovirus exposure and HLA in healthy donors. Study findings and constraints: Under 20,000 TCR beta sequences were associated with HLA alleles at 0.05 false discovery rate in a later analysis.

Primers included in the PCR were 60 Vbeta and 13 Jbeta primers. Sequencing used immunoSEQ multiplex PCR; TCRdb keeps in-frame clones, though not all of them. The sample yields some 180,000 clones, about 77% seen once. Worth noting for this clone: Its antigen is still unknown.

This CDR3 is built from 14 residues. Germline V gene sequence: CDR1 MDHEN, CDR2 SYDVKM. V was trimmed by 10 bases and J by 7 bases, leaving 20 bases between them. Sequenced input: PBMCs. The V gene is TRBV28, the J gene TRBJ2-1, with D perhaps matching TRBD2 (6 bases). The TCR comes from a female donor in good health and CMV-seronegative. The CDR3 DNA reads as TGTGCCACCTCTGGGGGGAGGAGAGAGAATGAGCAGTTCTTC. Translating it yields CATSGGRRENEQFF.